This entry lists 30 T cell receptor beta chains sequenced from one sample in a study of cytomegalovirus exposure and HLA in healthy donors. The PCR made use of 60 Vbeta and 13 Jbeta primers. Assay: immunoSEQ multiplex PCR; the TCRdb copy retains only in-frame clones and omits some. The repertoire holds over 150,000 clones, with 80% to 85% as singletons. Sequencing was performed on PBMCs. These receptors were taken from a human donor in good health.

The CDR3 region is CASSGGELFF. For the CDR3, the DNA is TGTGCCAGTTCAGGCGGGGAGCTGTTTTTT. The chain has TRBV11-2 and TRBJ2-2, with D hard to call. The germline gives CDR1 SGHAT, CDR2 FQNNGV. The CDR3 is 10 residues long. The V gene lost 9 bases and the J gene lost 7 bases, with 6 bases spanning the gap.

V gene TRBV2 combines with J gene TRBJ2-7; 11 bases align to TRBD2. Germline V lookup: CDR1 SNHLY, CDR2 FYNNEI. The CDR3 length is 12 residues. Germline trimming cut 6 bases from V and 13 bases from J; bases unmatched to any gene: 8. This chain's CDR3 is CASRLTSGDAYF. The CDR3 bases are TGTGCCAGCAGGCTGACTAGCGGGGACGCATACTTC.

The chain employs TRBV7-9 and TRBJ2-7; TRBD2 agrees at 10 bases. Germline CDR1 reads SEHNR; CDR2 reads FQNEAQ (reference sequence). V lost 6 bases, J lost 3 bases, and 8 bases stayed unmatched. The CDR3 contains 15 residues. The CDR3 DNA reads as TGTGCCAGCAGAGCAGCGGGGGGGGATAACTACGAGCAGTACTTC. Its translation: CASRAAGGDNYEQYF.

The rearrangement joins TRBV5-1 to TRBJ2-3, with TRBD2 matching over 8 bases. J lost 4 bases, V lost 4 bases, and 11 bases had no gene match. The germline gives CDR1 SGHRS, CDR2 YFSETQ. The CDR3 totals 16 residues. The CDR3 DNA sequence: TGCGCCAGCAGCCCCGGGACTAGTAAGGATTCAGATACGCAGTATTTT. Translated: CASSPGTSKDSDTQYF.

This chain links TRBV6-1 with TRBJ2-3, with 11 bases lining up with TRBD2. The CDR3 runs 15 residues. V lost 2 bases and J lost 5; bases outside the gene matches: 3. The germline gives CDR1 MNHNS, CDR2 SASEGT. The CDR3 region has the DNA TGTGCCAGCAGTGAATTAGCGGGGGGGCGAGATACGCAGTATTTT. Translated, it gives CASSELAGGRDTQYF.

The chain employs TRBV27 and TRBJ1-1; D not certain. V lost 6 bases and J lost 4, with 12 bases in between. This CDR3 has 13 amino acids. Germline loops: CDR1 MNHEY, CDR2 SMNVEV (reference sequence). The CDR3 loop reads CASRYEGGTEAFF. CDR3 nucleotide sequence: TGTGCCAGCAGATACGAGGGAGGCACTGAAGCTTTCTTT.

This clone has a handful of counts. The V gene is TRBV7-2, the J gene TRBJ1-5, with 9 nucleotides matching TRBD1. This CDR3 region has 14 residues. CDR1 is SGHTA, CDR2 FQGNSA, per germline. V was clipped by 5 bases and J by 6 bases; unmatched bases: 5. The CDR3 coding sequence is TGTGCCAGCAGCCCTGGACAGGGGCGTCAGCCCCAGCATTTT. Protein: CASSPGQGRQPQHF.

The chain joins TRBV29-1 to TRBJ2-7; D is undetermined. With 4 bases removed from V and 2 bases from J, the gap between germline ends came to 12 bases. CDR1 and CDR2 (germline): SQVTM, ANQGSEA. This CDR3 contains 13 residues. The CDR3 DNA follows: TGCAGCGTTGCAACTGACAAAACCTACGAGCAGTACTTC. Translating gives CSVATDKTYEQYF.

The genes are TRBV18 and TRBJ1-3, with 10 bases matching TRBD1. Germline V gives CDR1 KGHSH, CDR2 LQKENI. V trimming: 3 bases; J trimming: 1 base; junction bases outside the gene matches: 15. This CDR3 region has 20 residues. The CDR3 bases are TGTGCCAGCTCACCTTTATCGACAGGGGGCTTCCATACTTCTGGAAACACCATATATTTT. Protein sequence: CASSPLSTGGFHTSGNTIYF. Supplemented by reference TRBV18 and TRBJ1-3, the full variable domain reads NAGVMQNPRHLVRRRGQEARLRCSPMKGHSHVYWYRQLPEEGLKFMVYLQKENIIDESGMPKERFSAEFPKEGPSILRIQQVVRGDSAAYFCASSPLSTGGFHTSGNTIYFGEGSWLTVV.

The rearrangement joins TRBV10-3 to TRBJ2-5; weak D call: TRBD2 (5 bases). This CDR3 region has 13 residues. The V gene's germline CDR1 is ENHRY and CDR2 SYGVKD. The V gene lost 6 bases and the J gene lost 4 bases, with 12 bases spanning the gap. CDR3 bases: TGTGCCATCAGCCCCGGGATCTCAGAGACCCAGTACTTC. Protein product: CAISPGISETQYF.

The chain has TRBV2 and TRBJ1-2; D is ambiguous. Trimming took 8 bases from V and 4 from J, leaving 14 bases between them. The CDR3 length is 13 residues. The germline V gene has CDR1 SNHLY and CDR2 FYNNEI. CDR3 protein: CASRSSEAYGYTF. The CDR3 nucleotides are TGTGCCAGCCGTTCGTCAGAGGCCTATGGCTACACCTTC. The full variable domain, its missing parts supplied by reference TRBV2 and TRBJ1-2, is EPEVTQTPSHQVTQMGQEVILRCVPISNHLYFYWYRQILGQKVEFLVSFYNNEISEKSEIFDDQFSVERPDGSNFTLKIRSTKLEDSAMYFCASRSSEAYGYTFGSGTRLTVV.

The V gene is TRBV5-1, the J gene TRBJ2-1; D perhaps matches TRBD2 (5 bases). Per the germline V gene, CDR1 is SGHRS and CDR2 is YFSETQ. This CDR3 is built from 13 residues. V was cut by 1 base and J by 4 bases, with 6 bases left in between. The CDR3 here is CASSLSGYNEQFF. Here the CDR3 DNA reads TGCGCCAGCAGCTTGTCGGGGTACAATGAGCAGTTCTTC.

The chain is built from TRBV19 and TRBJ1-2; the D gene is possibly TRBD1 (6 bases). The CDR3 extends over 13 amino acids. Germline loops: CDR1 LNHDA, CDR2 SQIVND (reference sequence). V lost 7 bases, J lost 4 bases, and 13 bases lay in between. Here the CDR3 reads CASTMGAGYGYTF. DNA for the CDR3: TGTGCCAGTACCATGGGGGCAGGCTATGGCTACACCTTC.

CDR3 nucleotides: TGTGCCACCAGCAGAGAGAAGACGGGAGCCTATGGCTACACCTTC. Amino acids: CATSREKTGAYGYTF. The chain uses TRBV15 and TRBJ1-2; D is uncertain. Trimming removed 0 bases at V and 4 bases at J, with 12 bases between. The CDR3 consists of 15 residues. Per germline, CDR1 LNHNV and CDR2 YYDKDF (reference sequence).

This clone was seen once. The gene calls are TRBV7-2 and TRBJ1-1; 8 nucleotides agree with TRBD1. The V segment lost 7 bases and the J segment 4 bases; nucleotides outside the gene matches: 8. Germline V lookup: CDR1 SGHTA, CDR2 FQGNSA. The CDR3 consists of 14 residues. The CDR3 here is CASKRDRSSTEAFF. The CDR3 region has the DNA TGTGCCAGCAAACGGGACAGGAGTTCCACTGAAGCTTTCTTT.

The gene calls are TRBV7-9 and TRBJ1-2; D is perhaps TRBD1 (5 bases). The ends were cut back, 7 bases at V and 7 bases at J, with 19 bases in the middle. CDR3 size: 14 residues. Germline V gene sequence: CDR1 SEHNR, CDR2 FQNEAQ (reference sequence). The CDR3 sequence is CASTFGGEGGGYTF. The CDR3, as DNA: TGTGCCAGCACTTTTGGAGGGGAGGGAGGTGGCTACACCTTC.

V gene TRBV2 combines with J gene TRBJ1-2; D is undetermined. This CDR3 is built from 14 residues. The V gene lost 3 bases and the J gene lost 0 bases, with 8 bases spanning the gap. The germline V gene has CDR1 SNHLY and CDR2 FYNNEI. CDR3 region: CASSETLPNYGYTF. The CDR3 DNA reads as TGTGCCAGCAGTGAGACACTCCCTAACTATGGCTACACCTTC.

The chain has TRBV6-1 and TRBJ2-7, with D perhaps TRBD1 (5 bases). This CDR3 comprises 12 residues. V dropped 4 bases and J dropped 3 bases, with 7 bases sitting between them. Germline V gene data show CDR1 as MNHNS and CDR2 as SASEGT. In nucleotides, the CDR3 is TGTGCCAGCAGTGGTACAGGCTACGAGCAGTACTTC. This gives the protein CASSGTGYEQYF.

This clone was counted a few times. The CDR3, as DNA: TGTGCCAGCAGTGACTCTGACAGCTACGTGGCTAACTATGGCTACACCTTC. This encodes CASSDSDSYVANYGYTF. The chain is built from TRBV2 and TRBJ1-2; TRBD1 is a possible D gene (5 bases). Trimming cost V 3 bases and J 0 bases, with 17 bases left between them. The CDR3 extends over 17 amino acids. From germline, CDR1 is SNHLY and CDR2 FYNNEI.

This sequence joins TRBV7-8 and TRBJ1-5; 7 bases align to TRBD1. The J segment lost 0 bases and the V segment lost 4 bases, leaving 9 bases of the junction unmatched. Germline CDR1 and CDR2: SGHVS and FQNEAQ. The CDR3 has 17 residues. For the CDR3, the DNA is TGTGCCAGCAGCTCCGGGGGACAGCCTTATAGCAATCAGCCCCAGCATTTT. As protein: CASSSGGQPYSNQPQHF.

The V gene is TRBV25-1, the J gene TRBJ1-2; D is unclear. CDR1 is MGHDK, CDR2 SYGVNS, per germline. V lost 3 bases and J lost 3, with 8 bases in between. The CDR3 extends over 13 amino acids. CDR3 nucleotide sequence: TGTGCCAGCAGTGACAGGCAACACTATGGCTACACCTTC. Its translation is CASSDRQHYGYTF.

This clone was found a few times. V usage is TRBV15 and J usage is TRBJ2-5; 12 positions match TRBD2. The CDR3 has 15 residues. Trimming took 7 bases from V and 1 from J; bases not matched to a gene: 4. Germline V lookup: CDR1 LNHNV, CDR2 YYDKDF (reference sequence). CDR3 residues: CATTGTSGFQETQYF. The CDR3 DNA reads TGTGCCACCACCGGGACTAGCGGGTTCCAAGAGACCCAGTACTTC. Full variable domain (rest looked up from reference TRBV15 and TRBJ2-5): DAMVIQNPRYQVTQFGKPVTLSCSQTLNHNVMYWYQQKSSQAPKLLFHYYDKDFNNEADTPDNFQSRRPNTSFCFLDIRSPGLGDTAMYLCATTGTSGFQETQYFGPGTRLLVL.

This clone was seen only a few times. The chain has TRBV19 and TRBJ2-7; possibly TRBD2 for D (6 bases). V dropped 4 bases and J dropped 3 bases, with 13 bases sitting between them. The CDR3 has 14 amino acids. Germline V gene sequence: CDR1 LNHDA, CDR2 SQIVND (reference sequence). In DNA form, the CDR3 reads TGTGCCAGTAGTACCCGGGACTTATTCTACGAGCAGTACTTC. This encodes CASSTRDLFYEQYF.

The V gene is TRBV13, the J gene TRBJ2-3; TRBD2 matches 12 bases. V was pared by 5 bases and J by 3 bases, with 3 bases of the junction left unmatched. The CDR3 spans 15 residues. Germline V CDR1 and CDR2: PRHDT, FYEKMQ (reference sequence). The CDR3 sequence: CASSTGTSGTDTQYF. The CDR3 region has the DNA TGTGCCAGCAGCACCGGGACTAGCGGGACAGATACGCAGTATTTT. Full variable domain (missing parts from reference TRBV13 and TRBJ2-3): AAGVIQSPRHLIKEKRETATLKCYPIPRHDTVYWYQQGPGQDPQFLISFYEKMQSDKGSIPDRFSAQQFSDYHSELNMSSLELGDSALYFCASSTGTSGTDTQYFGPGTRLTVL.

The rearrangement joins TRBV27 to TRBJ1-1; TRBD1 might be the D (5 bases). The germline V gene encodes CDR1 MNHEY and CDR2 SMNVEV (reference sequence). The CDR3 sequence is 14 residues long. The V end was cut by 2 bases, the J end by 0 bases, with 7 bases between. In nucleotides, the CDR3 is TGTGCCAGCAGTTTAGGGGCTCTGAACACTGAAGCTTTCTTT. Its translation: CASSLGALNTEAFF.

The V call is TRBV6-5, the J call TRBJ1-2, with D possibly TRBD1 on 5 matching bases. The germline V gene has CDR1 MNHEY and CDR2 SVGAGI. The CDR3 is 14 amino acids. Trimming left V 2 bases short and J 2 bases short, with 9 bases between. The CDR3 protein is CASSYRGGNYGYTF. In nucleotides, the CDR3 is TGTGCCAGCAGTTACAGGGGTGGGAACTATGGCTACACCTTC.

V is TRBV19 and J is TRBJ2-7, with TRBD1 matching over 10 bases. The germline V gene has CDR1 LNHDA and CDR2 SQIVND (reference sequence). This CDR3 comprises 14 residues. The V and J ends lost 5 bases and 1 base, in that order; junction bases with no gene match: 2. CDR3 nucleotides: TGTGCCAGTAGTTGGACAGGGGGGTCCTACGAGCAGTACTTC. Protein product: CASSWTGGSYEQYF.

V is TRBV5-8 and J is TRBJ2-5; D is undetermined. The germline V gene has CDR1 SGHTS and CDR2 YDEGEE. V dropped 7 bases and J dropped 6 bases, with 13 bases sitting between them. This CDR3 comprises 12 residues. As DNA, the CDR3 is TGTGCCAGCTCCTTCGGTATGCAGACCCAGTACTTC. Amino acids: CASSFGMQTQYF.

V usage is TRBV5-6 and J usage is TRBJ1-2, with D hard to call. V gave up 0 bases and J gave up 7 bases, with 10 bases separating them. Germline V CDR1 and CDR2: SGHDT, YYEEEE. CDR3 length: 13 residues. In nucleotides, the CDR3 is TGTGCCAGCAGCTTGGGCACGGGATTTGGCTACACCTTC. Its protein product is CASSLGTGFGYTF.

The gene calls are TRBV2 and TRBJ1-2; D is unresolved. CDR1 and CDR2 from the germline V gene are SNHLY and FYNNEI. Trimming took off 4 bases at V and 2 bases at J, with 14 bases between the two ends. The CDR3 sequence is 15 residues long. The CDR3 reads CASSVLGAGNYGYTF. For the CDR3, the DNA is TGTGCCAGCAGTGTGCTGGGCGCCGGCAACTATGGCTACACCTTC.